This T cell receptor beta chain was sequenced in a study of T cell responses to AZD1222 COVID-19 vaccine listed by TCRdb under 2021. General notes on the study: Because spike-specific TCR depth and breadth did not differ between the two schedules, AZD1222 recipients who got a second dose at roughly 4 weeks were pooled with those who got a second dose at roughly 12 weeks. A total of 233 trial participants underwent TCR sequencing, of whom under 220 had received two doses of AZD1222 and approximately 26 had received two doses of the MenACWY control vaccine. Trial participants were enrolled into age subgroups of 18-55, 56-69 and 70-plus years, which contained about 150, 28 and 57 TCR-sequenced participants, respectively. Broader findings and caveats from the paper: CD4 TCRs associated with the vaccine covered the entire spike protein, and the dominant responses were in regions 160-218 and 743-854. Participants were mostly white British and included more females than males, and it was suggested by the authors that clonal diversity may have been underestimated. Because no day 14 peak-response samples were available, the repertoires could be characterized only after the peak T cell response. Nearly half of unique spike-specific TCRs reportedly recognized epitopes outside regions mutated in the B.1.351 and B.1.1.7 variants. Spike-specific TCR breadth and depth rose significantly after two AZD1222 doses compared with day 0 and with MenACWY recipients. In the small 56-69-year group, the increase in depth fell short of significance, most likely because of low power. Conclusions about previously exposed vaccinees are limited, since just five or six AZD1222 recipients were seropositive for SARS-CoV-2 at baseline.

In the germline V gene, CDR1 corresponds to SGHRS and CDR2 to YFSETQ. The CDR3 spans 15 residues, from the cysteine through the phenylalanine. Left in the record is the CDR3 DNA by itself, 45 bases read in frame from the first base. V and J lose 4 bases and 1 base, and a span of 13 bases separates them. The time point label here, explained by the study, means: baseline before first vaccination. Vaccinee samples were obtained from the UK trials COV001 and COV002, which included a single-blind randomized controlled phase 2/3 trial of AZD1222 (ChAdOx1 nCoV-19) in healthy adults. For TCRbeta chain sequencing, PBMC samples from trial participants were taken at day 0 and at day 28 after the second dose. A remark on this clone: Its antigen remains undetermined. The sample holds no much larger clone one base away, and base qualities are not on file.

The CDR3 regions of human TCRbeta chains were subjected to immunosequencing. The source study handled its data this way. TCRs in the repertoires were compared against a reference library of SARS-CoV-2-specific TCRs that had been generated with the MIRA antigen-specificity platform. Breadth meant the fraction of unique TCRs that were SARS-CoV-2-associated, whereas depth meant the fraction of total T cells that were SARS-CoV-2-associated. Using the MIRA data, each spike-specific TCR was mapped to the spike region that the TCR reacts to and placed in a CD4 or CD8 class. Log10-transformed breadth and depth values were compared by one-way ANOVA with Sidak's multiple comparisons tests. In its TCRdb copy, this immuneACCESS table keeps in-frame sequences only and misses some clones. Where compared with another copy, unresolved V genes explain less than half of these, and the others have no known cause. V and J calls and clone size are given by that table; D and trimming were obtained from the DNA. This sample holds about 110,000 clones; 70% to 90% were observed only once. Of the sample, less than 3.5% is held by the ten largest clones.

The starting material was peripheral blood, obtained on day 0 of AZD1222 vaccination. This clonotype was sampled from an adult in good health. Here the chain combines TRBV5-1 and TRBJ2-3; TRBD1 is possibly the D segment (6 matching bases). At the DNA level, the sequence is TGCGCCAGCAGCCCAACGACAGGAGGCACAGATACGCAGTATTTT. This codes for CASSPTTGGTDTQYF.